The 18 T cell receptor beta chains given below trace back to one sample, sequenced in a study of T cell clusters in autoimmune cytopenias. One tube held mixed TRB-A and TRB-B primer pools for touch-down PCR. Reprocessing the multiplex PCR reads, TCRdb reports a single entry for every CDR3 protein and omits DNA. The sample table includes approximately 15,000 distinct CDR3 sequences. About 37,500 genome equivalents of blood DNA were amplified for TRB. These data also formed part of another study, on T cell repertoires in aging, cancer and after chemotherapy.

The sample consisted of peripheral blood. The receptor source for this set is a human donor in good health.

Its frequency marks this clonotype as medium-sized. The chain carries TRBV19 and TRBJ2-1; TCRdb designates TRBD1, a call that cannot be tested without DNA. Germline V gene sequence: CDR1 LNHDA, CDR2 SQIVND (reference sequence). The CDR3 spans 13 residues. The CDR3 sequence: CASSIRQGFEQFF.

By frequency, this clonotype registers medium-sized. The chain carries TRBV11-3 and TRBJ2-1; with no DNA, the TCRdb D assignment of TRBD1 cannot be verified. The CDR3 spans 12 residues. CDR1 and CDR2 from the germline V gene are SGHNT and YENEEA. The CDR3 is CASSLPGPEQFF.

This clonotype is called medium-sized based on its frequency. The rearrangement joins TRBV15 to TRBJ2-1. CDR1 is LNHNV, CDR2 YYDKDF, per germline (reference sequence). The CDR3 totals 15 residues. The CDR3 reads CATSRGVARDNEQFF.

The chain has TRBV6-2 or TRBV6-3 and TRBJ2-7. The CDR3 contains 14 residues. Germline assignment: CDR1 MNHEY and CDR2 SVGEGT. The CDR3 reads CASSTPLFRYEQYF.

This clonotype is classed as medium-sized by frequency. The J gene is TRBJ2-3, the V gene TRBV30; TCRdb's D call, TRBD2, is unchecked because there is no DNA. Per germline, CDR1 GTSNPN and CDR2 SVGIG (reference sequence). CDR3 length equals 15 residues. CDR3 in amino acids: CAWSYLAGTLDTQYF.

The rearrangement links TRBV12-3 or TRBV12-4 to TRBJ2-4; TCRdb indicates TRBD1, and absent DNA this call remains unverified. This CDR3 has 15 residues. The CDR3: CASSGGQGALNIQYF.

This rearrangement joins TRBV19 to TRBJ1-5; as DNA is missing, the TRBD1 call by TCRdb cannot be tested. The CDR3 spans 16 residues. The germline gives CDR1 LNHDA, CDR2 SQIVND (reference sequence). This chain's CDR3 is CASSLLLDSSLTPQHF.

This sequence joins TRBV6-4 and TRBJ1-1; the D call of TRBD1 rests on TCRdb alone, since no DNA is present to check it. CDR1 and CDR2 from the germline V gene are MRHNA and SNTAGT. CDR3 length equals 15 residues. The CDR3 sequence: CASSATGHMNTEAFF.

This chain links TRBV6-2 or TRBV6-3 with TRBJ1-3; there is no DNA to check the TCRdb D call of TRBD1. The CDR3 is 15 residues long. Germline lookup yields CDR1 MNHEY and CDR2 SVGEGT. Here the CDR3 reads CASRKVRGTGNTIYF.

This clonotype registers medium-sized (0.01 to 0.1%) by frequency. CDR3 amino acids: CASSNREGYEQYF. The chain is built from TRBV19 and TRBJ2-7; TCRdb calls TRBD2, which cannot be checked without DNA. Germline assignment: CDR1 LNHDA and CDR2 SQIVND (reference sequence). The CDR3 extends over 13 amino acids.

This chain links TRBV27 with TRBJ1-2. The germline V gene encodes CDR1 MNHEY and CDR2 SMNVEV (reference sequence). The length of the CDR3 is 16 residues. This CDR3 is CASSLWGGGMDYGYTF.

The chain employs TRBV6-5 and TRBJ2-2. Per the germline V gene, CDR1 is MNHEY and CDR2 is SVGAGI. The CDR3 covers 13 residues. The CDR3 protein is CASRTANTGELFF.

The chain combines TRBV19 with TRBJ2-4; TCRdb proposes TRBD1, but this gene call is untestable without DNA. The CDR3 sequence is 13 residues long. Germline loops: CDR1 LNHDA, CDR2 SQIVND (reference sequence). The CDR3 is CASRGQGKNIQYF.

Its frequency marks this clonotype as medium-sized. V usage is TRBV29-1 and J usage is TRBJ2-1. This CDR3 has 11 residues. Per the germline V gene, CDR1 is SQVTM and CDR2 is ANQGSEA. CDR3 loop: CSAEELDEQFF.

The J gene is TRBJ2-7, the V gene TRBV6-1; TCRdb proposes TRBD1, but this gene call is untestable without DNA. The V gene's germline CDR1 is MNHNS and CDR2 SASEGT. The CDR3 has 14 residues. CDR3 sequence: CASSEDGRRYEQYF.

V gene TRBV18 combines with J gene TRBJ1-1; TCRdb names TRBD1, which stays unverified in the absence of DNA. Germline values: CDR1 KGHSH, CDR2 LQKENI. The CDR3 covers 16 residues. The CDR3 protein is CASSLRTGEASTEAFF.

CDR3 residues: CASTSSGSGKQYF. The rearrangement links TRBV19 to TRBJ2-7; there is no DNA to check the TCRdb D call of TRBD2. CDR1 and CDR2 from the germline V gene are LNHDA and SQIVND (reference sequence). The CDR3 consists of 13 residues.

The chain joins TRBV19 to TRBJ1-1. CDR1 is LNHDA and CDR2 is SQIVND in the germline V gene (reference sequence). CDR3 length: 12 amino acids. The CDR3 protein is CASSIGGAEAFF.